The rows below give T cell receptor beta chains drawn from one sample of a study of CXCR3-negative and CXCR3-positive naive CD8 T cells. TCRdb reanalyzed the 5' RACE reads and collapses them to one entry per CDR3 protein, without DNA. In total, the table holds roughly 100,000 distinct CDR3 sequences. The sample consisted of naive CXCR3+ CD8+ T cells from blood. The receptors were gathered from a human donor in good health. Some clones in this sample may be carry-over from other donors' samples. Each CDR3 is given with its conserved first and last residue.

V: TRBV6-5
length: 13
J: TRBJ2-1
CDR3: CASSFFSRDEQFF

V: TRBV2
length: 19
J: TRBJ2-3
CDR3: CASSSARLAGGPIADTQYF

V: TRBV5-1
length: 14
J: TRBJ1-1
CDR3: CASSLGISDTEAFF

V: TRBV7-9
length: 12
J: TRBJ2-1
CDR3: CASSTPGDEQFF

V: TRBV7-3
length: 18
J: TRBJ2-2
CDR3: CASSLTPSGSSHPGELFF

V: TRBV27
length: 13
J: TRBJ2-1
CDR3: CASSTTPYNEQFF

V: TRBV29-1
length: 12
J: TRBJ2-7
CDR3: CSGRQGPYEQYF

V: TRBV14
length: 16
J: TRBJ2-2
CDR3: CASSQFLAGNTGELFF

V: TRBV10-3
length: 15
J: TRBJ2-7
CDR3: CAISESGTGTYEQYF

V: TRBV29-1
length: 15
J: TRBJ2-7
CDR3: CSVLGDQGEAYEQYF

V: TRBV24-1
length: 16
J: TRBJ2-2
CDR3: CATSDLLGDSTGELFF

V: TRBV29-1
length: 14
J: TRBJ2-1
CDR3: CSVEPRDGDNEQFF

V: TRBV20-1
length: 13
J: TRBJ2-7
CDR3: CSARDRATYEQYF

V: TRBV14
length: 13
J: TRBJ1-3
CDR3: CASSQDGVNTIYF

V: TRBV27
length: 14
J: TRBJ2-2
CDR3: CASTLGGNTGELFF